This TCR beta chain comes out of a study of response to subunit inactivated influenza vaccine. On this clonotype: Its antigen is currently unknown.

The study, taken as a whole, reports: Every seasonal influenza vaccination brings in few new T cells, the authors suggested.

MiXCR, run by TCRdb on the RT-PCR reads, gives a single entry per CDR3 protein. The sample has more than 400,000 distinct CDR3 sequences, approximately 7.8% seen once. Between the trimmed V and J ends, which lost 1 base and 2 bases, there was a span of 18 bases. The CDR3 is 16 amino acids. The germline V gene encodes CDR1 DFQATT and CDR2 SNEGSKA (reference sequence). The specimen comprised PBMCs from blood, sampled about 24 months after vaccination. This sequence originates from a man between 50 and 69 years old who received an inactivated influenza vaccine. The V gene is TRBV20-1, the J gene TRBJ2-7; TRBD1 or TRBD2 may be the D gene (5 bases each). CDR3 loop: CSARGKAGTQTYEQYF. CDR3 DNA sequence: TGCAGTGCTAGAGGAAAAGCCGGGACCCAGACCTACGAGCAGTACTTC.